This entry concerns a single TCR beta chain. Its antigen is as yet unknown. There were TCR beta CDR3 regions amplified from RNA transcripts. Using the HTBI primer set, a first-round RT-PCR was run on the TCR CDR3. MiXCR, applied by TCRdb to the multiplex PCR reads, yields one record per CDR3 protein. The table records about 510,000 distinct CDR3 sequences, 40% to 50% of them present only once. This specimen belongs to a study of T cells in Graves' hyperthyroidism and ophthalmopathy. Broader study findings: Blood also showed most of the thyroid clonotypes that were expanded above 0.001. Ophthalmopathy and stable hyperthyroidism were separated by a 13 V-J model.

Sequences were obtained from peripheral blood or thyroid tissue (not recorded which). This TCR was recovered from an adult woman with Graves' disease, either hyperthyroidism or ophthalmopathy (not recorded which).

CDR3 nucleotides: TGTGCCAGCAGTCGTACATCTAACTATGGCTACACCTTC. Protein product: CASSRTSNYGYTF. The V call is TRBV28, the J call TRBJ1-2; unclear D gene. Trimming left V 5 bases short and J 0 bases short, with 7 bases between. This CDR3 contains 13 residues. CDR1 is MDHEN and CDR2 is SYDVKM in the germline V gene.